These 21 T cell receptor beta chains originate from one sample sequenced in a study of T-cell memory formation after mild COVID-19. TCRdb reprocessed the 5' RACE reads with MiXCR, giving one entry per CDR3 protein. This table holds roughly 350,000 distinct CDR3 sequences, about 21% found once. The specimen was PBMCs or a T cell subset sorted from them (not recorded which). The receptor set was obtained from an adult woman who had mild COVID-19 (a few samples of this study predate the infection). Cell type and time point are not known.

This clonotype has just a few counts. The DNA for the CDR3 is TGTGCCAGCAGTGCAGACCCCCCGGGGAACGGGGAGCTGTTTTTT. Translated: CASSADPPGNGELFF. The chain combines TRBV2 with TRBJ2-2; a possible D gene is TRBD2 (5 bases). The CDR3 totals 15 residues. V lost 4 bases to trimming and J lost 7 bases, with 16 bases between them. CDR1 SNHLY and CDR2 FYNNEI come from the germline V gene.

This clonotype turned up a few times. V and J are TRBV12-3 or TRBV12-4 and TRBJ2-4; possibly TRBD2 for D (6 bases). The CDR3 length is 14 residues. The V gene lost 2 bases and the J gene lost 3 bases, with 8 bases spanning the gap. CDR3 coding DNA: TGTGCCAGCAGTTTATCCGGGAGCAAAAACATTCAGTACTTC. Translated, it gives CASSLSGSKNIQYF.

This clonotype was seen a handful of times. V usage is TRBV11-2 and J usage is TRBJ2-3; no clear D gene. This CDR3 has 15 amino acids. From germline, CDR1 is SGHAT and CDR2 FQNNGV. V dropped 1 base and J dropped 2 bases, with 10 bases sitting between them. Written as DNA, the CDR3 is TGTGCCAGCAGCTTAGTTAGCAGAGACACAGATACGCAGTATTTT. This gives the protein CASSLVSRDTDTQYF.

The table lists this clonotype with a few counts. The chain employs TRBV7-2 and TRBJ2-7; D is uncertain. V was cut by 5 bases and J by 0 bases, with 11 bases left in between. The V gene's germline CDR1 is SGHTA and CDR2 FQGNSA. This CDR3 region has 14 residues. The CDR3 DNA is TGTGCCAGCAGCCCCCTGCGGAACTCCTACGAGCAGTACTTC. Its translation: CASSPLRNSYEQYF.

This sequence joins TRBV7-9 and TRBJ2-5; D may be TRBD1 or TRBD2 (5 bases each). Per germline, CDR1 SEHNR and CDR2 FQNEAQ (reference sequence). The CDR3 loop spans 13 amino acids. V was shortened by 5 bases and J by 3 bases, with 10 bases between the two germline ends. The CDR3 region is CASSRDGKETQYF. In DNA form, the CDR3 reads TGTGCCAGCAGCCGGGACGGAAAAGAGACCCAGTACTTC.

This clonotype was found many times. One end of the junction varies from germline; a read error may be responsible. This chain links TRBV7-2 with TRBJ1-2; a weak D match, TRBD1 (6 bases). The CDR3 length is 13 residues. Germline V gene data show CDR1 as SGHTA and CDR2 as FQGNSA. The CDR3 region has the DNA TGTGCCAGCAGCTTAGCCGGAGGGGGGCTCCGTATCTTC. It is translated as CASSLAGGGLRIF.

The chain carries TRBV7-8 and TRBJ2-2; perhaps TRBD1 as D (6 bases). Per germline, CDR1 SGHVS and CDR2 FQNEAQ. The CDR3 covers 17 residues. The germline V and J ends were trimmed by 0 bases and 1 base, with 12 bases remaining between them. The CDR3 DNA follows: TGTGCCAGCAGCTTAGCAAGGGGGATAGGGAACACCGGGGAGCTGTTTTTT. Amino acids: CASSLARGIGNTGELFF.

The V gene is TRBV5-4, the J gene TRBJ1-1, with D possibly being TRBD1 (5 bases). The CDR3 spans 14 residues. Germline V CDR1 and CDR2: SGHNT, YYREEE (reference sequence). V was pared by 4 bases and J by 5 bases, with 15 bases between. CDR3 nucleotides: TGTGCCAGCAGCGCCGGGGGGGTGAGGACTGAAGCTTTCTTT. Translating gives CASSAGGVRTEAFF.

The chain has TRBV29-1 and TRBJ2-3; 9 nucleotides match TRBD2. This CDR3 has 13 residues. The V gene end was trimmed by 3 bases and the J gene end by 4 bases; junction bases not matched to a gene: 2. The germline CDR1 and CDR2 sequences are SQVTM and ANQGSEA. The CDR3 here is CSVEGTSSDTQYF. The CDR3 coding sequence is TGCAGCGTTGAGGGGACTAGCTCAGATACGCAGTATTTT.

The V gene is TRBV10-3, the J gene TRBJ2-5; D not resolved. This CDR3 comprises 11 residues. CDR1 and CDR2 from the germline V gene are ENHRY and SYGVKD. The ends were cut back, 8 bases at V and 6 bases at J, with 10 bases in the middle. The CDR3 loop is CAIGVSKTQYF. The DNA of the CDR3 is TGTGCCATCGGGGTTTCTAAGACCCAGTACTTC.

The chain employs TRBV12-3 or TRBV12-4 and TRBJ1-1; TRBD1 might be the D (6 bases). Trimming cost V 2 bases and J 9 bases, with 13 bases left between them. There are 13 residues in the CDR3. CDR3 bases: TGTGCCAGCAGTTTAACCCTGGGGGCCCAAGCTTTCTTT. Translating it yields CASSLTLGAQAFF.

This chain links TRBV7-3 with TRBJ2-1; D might be TRBD1 or TRBD2, each matching 6 bases. Germline V gene data show CDR1 as SGHTA and CDR2 as FQGTGA. Deletions cut 7 bases from V and 8 bases from J, with 21 bases between. The CDR3 loop spans 15 amino acids. The CDR3 region has the DNA TGTGCCAGCACCGCAGGGACGGGGGCCCGGCATGAGCAGTTCTTC. Residues: CASTAGTGARHEQFF.

The table lists this clonotype with a count of one. This chain links TRBV11-1 with TRBJ2-7, with 8 bases that match TRBD1. Germline CDR1 and CDR2: SGHAT and FQDESV (reference sequence). V lost 4 bases to trimming and J lost 0 bases; unmatched junction nucleotides: 5. The CDR3 spans 15 residues. CDR3 residues: CASSYRTGLSYEQYF. The DNA for the CDR3 is TGTGCCAGCAGCTACCGGACAGGGCTCTCCTACGAGCAGTACTTC.

To note about this clonotype: At one of its ends the junction is not consistent with the germline gene, which may arise from a read error. The chain has TRBV4-1 and TRBJ1-1, with 8 positions matching TRBD1. The germline V gene encodes CDR1 MGHRA and CDR2 YSYEKL. CDR3 size: 14 residues. CDR3 residues: CASSPGQGNTKAFF. The CDR3 bases are TGCGCCAGCAGCCCAGGACAGGGTAACACTAAAGCTTTCTTT.

This clonotype was seen only once. The J gene is TRBJ1-6, the V gene TRBV3-1; no firm D call. Germline V lookup: CDR1 LGHDT, CDR2 YNNKEL (reference sequence). The V gene lost 1 base and the J gene lost 9 bases, with 10 bases spanning the gap. This CDR3 is 14 amino acids long. The CDR3 is CASSQGPRSSPLHF. As DNA, the CDR3 is TGTGCCAGCAGCCAAGGACCCAGGAGTTCACCCCTCCACTTT.

This chain links TRBV7-6 with TRBJ2-2, with 9 bases lining up with TRBD2. The CDR3 spans 17 residues. Trimming at V came to 5 bases and at J to 5 bases, leaving 12 bases not matched to a gene. Germline V gene data show CDR1 as SGHVS and CDR2 as FNYEAQ. CDR3: CASSPGAGGPSTGELFF. The DNA for the CDR3 is TGTGCCAGCAGCCCAGGGGCGGGAGGGCCCTCGACCGGGGAGCTGTTTTTT.

This clonotype appeared a few times. The chain combines TRBV10-3 with TRBJ1-2; D gene ambiguous. The CDR3 length is 16 residues. Deletions cut 0 bases from V and 6 bases from J, with 17 bases between. CDR1 is ENHRY, CDR2 SYGVKD, per germline. This CDR3 reads CAISESSLSRGDGYTF. DNA of the CDR3: TGTGCCATCAGTGAGTCGAGCCTCAGTCGAGGCGATGGCTACACCTTC.

This clonotype was recorded a few times. This chain links TRBV6-1 with TRBJ2-7, with TRBD1 identical over 9 bases. Trimming at V came to 10 bases and at J to 3 bases, leaving 7 bases not matched to a gene. From germline, CDR1 is MNHNS and CDR2 SASEGT. The CDR3 runs 13 residues. The CDR3 nucleotides are TGTGCCATCGCCCGGGACAGGGACTACGAGCAGTACTTC. Translating it yields CAIARDRDYEQYF.

The CDR3 reads CASSQTYPGTSGGANTGTGELFF. The CDR3, as DNA: TGTGCCAGCAGCCAAACATACCCCGGGACTAGCGGGGGGGCTAATACTGGTACCGGGGAGCTGTTTTTT. This rearrangement joins TRBV25-1 to TRBJ2-2, with 16 bases lining up with TRBD2. CDR3 length: 23 amino acids. Germline V gene sequence: CDR1 MGHDK, CDR2 SYGVNS. The J segment lost 5 bases and the V segment lost 6 bases, leaving 24 bases of the junction unmatched.

Concerning this clonotype itself: A junction boundary mismatches the germline segment, possibly from a read error. The chain combines TRBV7-9 with TRBJ1-1, with a possible D match to TRBD1 (6 bases). The CDR3 loop spans 16 amino acids. Germline lookup yields CDR1 SEHNR and CDR2 FQNEAQ (reference sequence). CDR3 coding DNA: TGTGCCAGCAGTCCTGACTGGACAGACCCGAACACTGAAGCTCTCTTT. The encoded protein is CASSPDWTDPNTEALF.

V and J are TRBV20-1 and TRBJ2-7; D is unresolved. CDR1 is DFQATT and CDR2 is SNEGSKA in the germline V gene (reference sequence). This CDR3 region has 13 residues. The V gene lost 0 bases and the J gene lost 1 base, with 7 bases spanning the gap. The CDR3 here is CSARDTESYEQYF. CDR3 bases: TGCAGTGCTAGAGATACGGAGTCCTACGAGCAGTACTTC.